This T cell receptor beta chain was observed in a study of circulating tumor DNA in untreated peripheral T-cell lymphoma. Findings of the study overall: Tumor-specific clonotypes: identified in around four fifths of patients, roughly 88% of baseline tissues.

The tumor tissue sample was taken at baseline before any treatment. This CDR3 contains 14 residues. In germline, CDR1 is MNHGY, CDR2 SAAAGT. Trimming left V 2 bases short and J 3 bases short, with 8 bases between. TCRdb keeps only in-frame clones here, not all; method: immunoSEQ multiplex PCR. The sample contains under 3,000 clones, about 58% of which appear only once. As regards this clone: The antigen is undetermined.

The receptor was derived from a human donor with peripheral T-cell lymphoma. The chain has TRBV6-8 and TRBJ1-5; no firm D call. Sequencing was done on a sample of tumor tissue. The CDR3 is CASSYDLINQPQHF. CDR3 sequence (DNA): TGTGCCAGCAGTTACGACCTGATCAATCAGCCCCAGCATTTT.